One sample yielded the 22 T cell receptor beta chains listed below, sequenced in a study of cytomegalovirus exposure and HLA in healthy donors. PCR amplification relied on 60 Vbeta primers (plus 13 Jbeta primers). Generated by immunoSEQ multiplex PCR, the TCRdb table keeps only in-frame clones and is missing some. The top ten hold 5.5% to 7.5% of the sample, which has about 180,000 clones, about four fifths seen once. Sequences were obtained from PBMCs. These receptors were obtained from a man younger than 45 in good health and CMV-seropositive.

The V call is TRBV6-1, the J call TRBJ1-1, with D possibly TRBD1 on 5 matching bases. The V end lost 2 bases, the J end lost 4 bases, and 8 bases lay between the germline ends. The CDR3 runs to 13 residues. Germline V lookup: CDR1 MNHNS, CDR2 SASEGT. For the CDR3, the DNA is TGTGCCAGCAGTGAATGGGGGGGCACTGAAGCTTTCTTT. Its translation is CASSEWGGTEAFF.

This clone appeared a single time. The V gene is TRBV11-3, the J gene TRBJ2-1; a weak D match, TRBD2 (6 bases). This CDR3 is built from 14 residues. Trimming took off 2 bases at V and 8 bases at J, with 13 bases between the two ends. CDR1 SGHNT and CDR2 YENEEA come from the germline V gene. CDR3 DNA sequence: TGTGCCAGCAGCTTATGGGGAGGTAGGGATGAGCAGTTCTTC. It yields the protein CASSLWGGRDEQFF.

The chain links TRBV18 to TRBJ1-4; 10 positions agree with TRBD1. This CDR3 comprises 16 residues. Unmatched junction bases numbered 5, after V lost 3 bases and J lost 4 bases. Germline lookup yields CDR1 KGHSH and CDR2 LQKENI. The CDR3 sequence is CASSPGQGMNNEKLFF. Here the CDR3 DNA reads TGTGCCAGCTCACCGGGACAGGGGATGAATAATGAAAAACTGTTTTTT.

This chain joins TRBV9 and TRBJ2-1; D possibly corresponds to TRBD1 (5 bases). Germline values: CDR1 SGDLS, CDR2 YYNGEE. The CDR3 totals 16 residues. Trimming took off 3 bases at V and 7 bases at J, with 20 bases between the two ends. CDR3 sequence: CASSALGATLGNEQFF. DNA for the CDR3: TGTGCCAGCAGCGCCCTAGGGGCCACTCTAGGGAATGAGCAGTTCTTC.

V gene TRBV25-1 combines with J gene TRBJ2-7; tentatively, D is TRBD2 (6 bases). Trimming took 3 bases from V and 7 from J, leaving 16 bases between them. The CDR3 spans 14 residues. Per the germline V gene, CDR1 is MGHDK and CDR2 is SYGVNS. CDR3 protein: CASSDEPGLGEQYF. DNA for the CDR3: TGTGCCAGCAGTGACGAACCGGGACTGGGGGAGCAGTACTTC.

V usage is TRBV9 and J usage is TRBJ1-2, with 9 bases identical to TRBD1. The CDR3 has 16 residues. CDR1 and CDR2 (germline): SGDLS, YYNGEE. Germline trimming cut 0 bases from V and 4 bases from J; bases unmatched to any gene: 7. CDR3: CASSVDGDRASYGYTF. The CDR3 bases are TGTGCCAGCAGCGTAGATGGGGACAGGGCGTCCTATGGCTACACCTTC.

This chain links TRBV4-1 with TRBJ2-1; TRBD2 matches 9 bases. The length of the CDR3 is 17 residues. Germline CDR1 and CDR2: MGHRA and YSYEKL. Trimming cost V 1 base and J 5 bases; bases outside gene matches: 9. CDR3 sequence reads: CASSQGISSGKDNEQFF. The CDR3 DNA follows: TGCGCCAGCAGCCAAGGGATCTCTAGCGGGAAGGACAATGAGCAGTTCTTC.

V usage is TRBV18 and J usage is TRBJ2-4, with 9 bases that match TRBD1. Germline CDR1 reads KGHSH; CDR2 reads LQKENI. V gave up 0 bases and J gave up 7 bases; unmatched junction bases: 7. CDR3 length: 16 residues. The CDR3 region is CASSPPYRDRVNIQYF. CDR3 in DNA: TGTGCCAGCTCACCACCTTATCGGGACAGGGTGAACATTCAGTACTTC.

This clone occurred a few times. The genes are TRBV13 and TRBJ1-2; D may be TRBD1 (6 bases). V lost 4 bases and J 1 base, leaving 10 bases between the germline ends. This CDR3 is built from 14 residues. Per germline, CDR1 PRHDT and CDR2 FYEKMQ (reference sequence). The CDR3 DNA reads TGTGCCAGCAGCTACCCCAGGGGTAACTATGGCTACACCTTC. It encodes CASSYPRGNYGYTF.

This CDR3 reads CASTTGGKAYEQYF. The CDR3 coding sequence is TGTGCCAGCACCACCGGAGGGAAGGCCTACGAGCAGTACTTC. This chain uses TRBV6-5 with TRBJ2-7, with D possibly matching TRBD2 (6 bases). The CDR3 loop spans 14 amino acids. V shed 7 bases and J shed 2 bases, with 15 bases lying between them. Germline V gene sequence: CDR1 MNHEY, CDR2 SVGAGI.

V gene TRBV7-2 combines with J gene TRBJ2-2; D call uncertain. The CDR3 spans 15 residues. Trimming stripped 6 bases from V and 1 base from J, with 12 bases between. In germline, CDR1 is SGHTA, CDR2 FQGNSA. CDR3 residues: CASRSTPGNTGELFF. CDR3 coding DNA: TGTGCCAGCAGGTCAACCCCCGGGAACACCGGGGAGCTGTTTTTT.

The J gene is TRBJ2-7, the V gene TRBV29-1; TRBD1 matches at 10 bases. Germline V gene lookup returns CDR1 SQVTM and CDR2 ANQGSEA. V trimming: 6 bases; J trimming: 5 bases; junction bases outside the gene matches: 7. CDR3 length equals 13 residues. CDR3 sequence: CSVRDRGPHEQYF. DNA for the CDR3: TGCAGCGTCCGGGACAGGGGACCTCACGAGCAGTACTTC.

The chain carries TRBV28 and TRBJ1-2; 7 bases map to TRBD1. Unmatched junction bases numbered 12, after V lost 2 bases and J lost 3 bases. The CDR3 is 17 residues long. CDR1 is MDHEN and CDR2 is SYDVKM in the germline V gene. The CDR3 DNA sequence: TGTGCCAGCAGTTTACTTACCAAACAGGGGACTTACTATGGCTACACCTTC. Amino acids: CASSLLTKQGTYYGYTF.

This clone was found a few times. The chain is built from TRBV15 and TRBJ2-1; maybe TRBD1 (5 bases). The CDR3 contains 16 residues. In germline, CDR1 is LNHNV, CDR2 YYDKDF (reference sequence). Trimming removed 3 bases at V and 7 bases at J, with 19 bases between. CDR3 residues: CATSSRAPTPRNEQFF. The CDR3, as DNA: TGTGCCACCAGCAGCAGGGCACCAACACCGCGGAATGAGCAGTTCTTC.

V usage is TRBV4-3 and J usage is TRBJ2-4; D is ambiguous. Germline assignment: CDR1 LGHNA and CDR2 YSLEER. V lost 0 bases to trimming and J lost 8 bases, with 2 bases between them. The CDR3 contains 11 residues. The CDR3 sequence is CASSQDDIQYF. DNA of the CDR3: TGCGCCAGCAGCCAAGACGACATTCAGTACTTC.

The rearrangement joins TRBV11-3 to TRBJ2-1; D might be TRBD1 (6 bases). The V gene lost 4 bases and the J gene lost 0 bases, with 10 bases spanning the gap. The CDR3 has 15 amino acids. Looked up from germline, CDR1 is SGHNT and CDR2 is YENEEA. CDR3 in amino acids: CASSSDSDSYNEQFF. The CDR3 DNA reads TGTGCCAGCAGCTCGGACAGCGACTCCTACAATGAGCAGTTCTTC. Together with reference TRBV11-3 and TRBJ2-1, the CDR3 gives the full variable domain: EAGVVQSPRYKIIEKKQPVAFWCNPISGHNTLYWYLQNLGQGPELLIRYENEEAVDDSQLPKDRFSAERLKGVDSTLKIQPAELGDSAVYLCASSSDSDSYNEQFFGPGTRLTVL.

This chain links TRBV27 with TRBJ2-1; D gene ambiguous. Germline CDR1 is MNHEY and CDR2 is SMNVEV (reference sequence). Trimming stripped 5 bases from V and 0 bases from J, with 14 bases between. This CDR3 has 16 residues. In DNA, the CDR3 is TGTGCCAGCAGTCCACGGGTGAGTTCCTCCTACAATGAGCAGTTCTTC. Residues: CASSPRVSSSYNEQFF.

The chain combines TRBV19 with TRBJ1-1; tentative D call: TRBD1 (5 bases). Between the trimmed V and J ends, which lost 3 bases and 4 bases, there was a span of 18 bases. CDR1 LNHDA and CDR2 SQIVND come from the germline V gene (reference sequence). The CDR3 has 16 residues. CDR3 sequence: CASSIFSRGGITEAFF. CDR3 DNA: TGTGCCAGTAGTATTTTTTCCCGGGGGGGAATCACTGAAGCTTTCTTT.

The chain employs TRBV12-2 and TRBJ2-7; the table's D call TRBD1 went unverified against the DNA. TRBV12-2 is given as a pseudogene. This CDR3 comprises 20 residues. Written as DNA, the CDR3 is TGTGCAAGTCGCTTAGGCTACCCCAGGGCAGGGCCCCAGGGGTCCTACGAGCAGTACTTC. This gives the protein CASRLGYPRAGPQGSYEQYF.

V gene TRBV28 combines with J gene TRBJ2-3; maybe TRBD2 (5 bases). Germline V gene sequence: CDR1 MDHEN, CDR2 SYDVKM. This CDR3 region has 16 residues. V was shortened by 3 bases and J by 1 base, with 14 bases between the two germline ends. In nucleotides, the CDR3 is TGTGCCAGCAGTTTGGACCCGGGATGGGGCACAGATACGCAGTATTTT. This gives the protein CASSLDPGWGTDTQYF.

The rearrangement joins TRBV5-6 to TRBJ1-5; D is perhaps TRBD1 (5 bases). Germline lookup yields CDR1 SGHDT and CDR2 YYEEEE. This CDR3 has 15 residues. Trimming removed 2 bases at V and 5 bases at J, with 14 bases between. The CDR3 bases are TGTGCCAGCAGCTTTAGTAGGCGGGGGGATCAGCCCCAGCATTTT. This translates into CASSFSRRGDQPQHF.

The J gene is TRBJ1-1, the V gene TRBV6-1; D gene uncertain. Per germline, CDR1 MNHNS and CDR2 SASEGT. The V end lost 1 base, the J end lost 1 base, and 10 bases lay between the germline ends. This CDR3 is built from 15 residues. CDR3 protein: CASSEVWGENTEAFF. DNA for the CDR3: TGTGCCAGCAGTGAAGTTTGGGGAGAGAACACTGAAGCTTTCTTT.